One and the same sample provided the 30 T cell receptor beta chains below, sequenced in a study of blood T cell repertoires in COVID-19. Assay: immunoSEQ multiplex PCR; the TCRdb copy retains only in-frame clones and omits some. Of 200,000 to 300,000 clones listed, roughly 81% are singletons. Sequenced material: peripheral blood. The receptors originated from a man aged 45 to 65 with acute or convalescent COVID-19.

The J gene is TRBJ1-1, the V gene TRBV19; D remains unclear. The ends were cut back, 6 bases at V and 7 bases at J, with 21 bases in the middle. CDR1 and CDR2 (germline): LNHDA, SQIVND (reference sequence). The CDR3 has 15 residues. CDR3 sequence reads: CASRKENSPEIEAFF. In DNA, the CDR3 is TGTGCCAGTAGGAAGGAAAACAGTCCTGAAATTGAAGCTTTCTTT.

The rearrangement joins TRBV5-6 to TRBJ2-3, with a tentative D call TRBD1 (5 bases). V lost 1 base and J lost 3, with 9 bases in between. The CDR3 extends over 14 amino acids. Per the germline V gene, CDR1 is SGHDT and CDR2 is YYEEEE. This chain's CDR3 is CASSLKGLTDTQYF. Here the CDR3 DNA reads TGTGCCAGCAGCTTGAAGGGGTTGACAGATACGCAGTATTTT.

This clone was seen only a few times. V is TRBV5-1 and J is TRBJ2-7; TRBD1 matches at 7 bases. The germline V gene encodes CDR1 SGHRS and CDR2 YFSETQ. This CDR3 comprises 15 residues. The V and J ends lost 4 bases and 0 bases, in that order; junction bases with no gene match: 7. In DNA, the CDR3 is TGCGCCAGCAGCATCTCGACAGGGAGCTCCTACGAGCAGTACTTC. It encodes CASSISTGSSYEQYF. The variable domain in full, with the rest retrieved from reference TRBV5-1 and TRBJ2-7, is KAGVTQTPRYLIKTRGQQVTLSCSPISGHRSVSWYQQTPGQGLQFLFEYFSETQRNKGNFPGRFSGRQFSNSRSEMNVSTLELGDSALYLCASSISTGSSYEQYFGPGTRLTVT.

The chain has TRBV6-5 and TRBJ1-5; D unclear. V was shortened by 7 bases and J by 3 bases, with 10 bases between the two germline ends. The CDR3 length is 13 residues. CDR1 is MNHEY and CDR2 is SVGAGI in the germline V gene. As DNA, the CDR3 is TGTGCCAGCACTCCCAGGTTCAATCAGCCCCAGCATTTT. Encoded protein: CASTPRFNQPQHF.

The chain couples TRBV19 to TRBJ2-7; a possible D gene is TRBD1 (5 bases). Trimming removed 5 bases from V and 3 bases from J, with 11 bases in between. The CDR3 covers 13 residues. Per the germline V gene, CDR1 is LNHDA and CDR2 is SQIVND (reference sequence). CDR3 sequence: CASSFRDFYEQYF. CDR3 sequence (DNA): TGTGCCAGTAGTTTCAGGGATTTCTACGAGCAGTACTTC.

V is TRBV19 and J is TRBJ1-1; 9 bases are a match to TRBD1. Germline V lookup: CDR1 LNHDA, CDR2 SQIVND (reference sequence). V shed 7 bases and J 4 bases; nucleotides not matched to a gene: 7. This CDR3 has 14 amino acids. CDR3 sequence (DNA): TGTGCCAGTATTAGGGACAGGGCTGGCACTGAAGCTTTCTTT. Amino acids: CASIRDRAGTEAFF.

The CDR3 DNA sequence: TGTGCCATCAGTGACTTGGGGGCCCAGCCCCAGCATTTT. As protein: CAISDLGAQPQHF. V usage is TRBV10-3 and J usage is TRBJ1-5, with D perhaps TRBD1 (6 bases). Germline V lookup: CDR1 ENHRY, CDR2 SYGVKD. CDR3 length: 13 amino acids. V lost 3 bases and J 7 bases, leaving 10 bases between the germline ends.

This chain joins TRBV2 and TRBJ2-7; D remains ambiguous. This CDR3 has 12 residues. The germline V gene encodes CDR1 SNHLY and CDR2 FYNNEI. Between the trimmed V and J ends, which lost 7 bases and 3 bases, there was a span of 10 bases. CDR3 protein: CASNWANYEQYF. CDR3 sequence (DNA): TGTGCCAGCAATTGGGCGAACTACGAGCAGTACTTC.

The genes are TRBV18 and TRBJ1-2, with D unresolved. Germline V gives CDR1 KGHSH, CDR2 LQKENI. Trimming took 0 bases from V and 6 from J, leaving 8 bases between them. The CDR3 sequence is 13 residues long. The CDR3 DNA follows: TGTGCCAGCTCACCACCAGCCGGAGATGGCTACACCTTC. Its protein is CASSPPAGDGYTF. Full variable domain (missing parts from reference TRBV18 and TRBJ1-2): NAGVMQNPRHLVRRRGQEARLRCSPMKGHSHVYWYRQLPEEGLKFMVYLQKENIIDESGMPKERFSAEFPKEGPSILRIQQVVRGDSAAYFCASSPPAGDGYTFGSGTRLTVV.

V usage is TRBV19 and J usage is TRBJ2-7; D is unclear. V lost 2 bases and J 6 bases, leaving 17 bases between the germline ends. CDR1 is LNHDA and CDR2 is SQIVND in the germline V gene (reference sequence). CDR3 length: 15 amino acids. The CDR3 DNA reads TGTGCCAGTAGTATAACTCCACGACCTGGGCTCGAGCAGTACTTC. The encoded protein is CASSITPRPGLEQYF. The whole variable domain, filled in from reference TRBV19 and TRBJ2-7, reads DGGITQSPKYLFRKEGQNVTLSCEQNLNHDAMYWYRQDPGQGLRLIYYSQIVNDFQKGDIAEGYSVSREKKESFPLTVTSAQKNPTAFYLCASSITPRPGLEQYFGPGTRLTVT.

The chain carries TRBV5-4 and TRBJ1-2; D is uncertain. Trimming stripped 2 bases from V and 4 bases from J, with 15 bases between. From germline, CDR1 is SGHNT and CDR2 YYREEE (reference sequence). The CDR3 runs 15 residues. CDR3 amino acids: CASSFLLTERYGYTF. CDR3 coding DNA: TGTGCCAGCAGCTTTCTATTGACGGAGCGCTATGGCTACACCTTC.

This clone was seen a few times. The chain uses TRBV6-5 and TRBJ2-7, with a weak D call TRBD1 (8 bases). Between the trimmed V and J ends, which lost 6 bases and 6 bases, there was a span of 18 bases. Germline lookup yields CDR1 MNHEY and CDR2 SVGAGI. CDR3 length equals 14 residues. CDR3 residues: CASRHRGGYIEQYF. The DNA for the CDR3 is TGTGCCAGCAGGCACAGGGGGGGATATATCGAGCAGTACTTC.

The V gene is TRBV1, the J gene TRBJ1-1. TRBV1 is assigned pseudogene status. The CDR3 totals 10 residues. The CDR3 DNA is TGCACCAGCAGCCGTCCTGTGGCTTTCTTT. Protein product: CTSSRPVAFF.

This chain connects TRBV5-1 to TRBJ1-2; perhaps TRBD1 as D (5 bases). The germline V gene encodes CDR1 SGHRS and CDR2 YFSETQ. There are 12 residues in the CDR3. The V and J ends lost 4 bases and 4 bases respectively, with 8 bases between them. The CDR3 spells CASSPGGYGYTF. CDR3 nucleotides: TGCGCCAGCAGCCCGGGGGGCTATGGCTACACCTTC.

V is TRBV19 and J is TRBJ1-3; D perhaps matches TRBD1 (5 bases). V gave up 8 bases and J gave up 4 bases, with 12 bases separating them. This CDR3 comprises 13 residues. Germline V gene lookup returns CDR1 LNHDA and CDR2 SQIVND (reference sequence). This CDR3 is CASRGNMGNTIYF. CDR3 nucleotide sequence: TGTGCCAGTCGGGGGAACATGGGAAACACCATATATTTT.

The chain has TRBV12-3 or TRBV12-4 and TRBJ2-1; D not resolved. Trimming shortened V by 4 bases and J by 8 bases, and 9 bases separated the two germline ends. This CDR3 is built from 12 residues. CDR3 nucleotide sequence: TGTGCCAGCAGTTCTTTATCGGATGAGCAGTTCTTC. It translates to CASSSLSDEQFF.

The chain couples TRBV5-1 to TRBJ2-1; the match to TRBD2 covers 14 bases. With 4 bases clipped from V and 1 base from J, the junction kept 10 bases outside the gene matches. There are 19 residues in the CDR3. Germline assignment: CDR1 SGHRS and CDR2 YFSETQ. CDR3 amino acids: CASSPRLAGGPRSYNEQFF. The CDR3 DNA follows: TGCGCCAGCAGCCCCCGACTAGCGGGGGGGCCTAGGTCCTACAATGAGCAGTTCTTC.

The chain has TRBV4-1 and TRBJ1-5; 8 nucleotides align to TRBD1. This CDR3 has 14 amino acids. Per germline, CDR1 MGHRA and CDR2 YSYEKL. J was trimmed by 5 bases and V by 6 bases; bases with no gene match: 6. The CDR3 nucleotides read TGCGCCAGCAGTCCGGACAGGGATGATCAGCCCCAGCATTTT. Translation: CASSPDRDDQPQHF.

The rearrangement links TRBV11-2 to TRBJ1-2, with D perhaps matching TRBD1 (6 bases). This CDR3 contains 15 residues. CDR1 is SGHAT and CDR2 is FQNNGV in the germline V gene. V dropped 4 bases and J dropped 4 bases, with 16 bases sitting between them. This chain's CDR3 is CASSSGSGVAYGYTF. CDR3 nucleotides: TGTGCCAGCAGCTCAGGTTCAGGGGTGGCCTATGGCTACACCTTC.

The J gene is TRBJ1-6, the V gene TRBV30; D is possibly TRBD1 (5 bases). This CDR3 has 14 residues. Germline V gene data show CDR1 as GTSNPN and CDR2 as SVGIG (reference sequence). Between the trimmed V and J ends, which lost 4 bases and 10 bases, there was a span of 17 bases. CDR3: CAWTTGTTGSPLHF. The DNA for the CDR3 is TGTGCCTGGACCACCGGGACTACGGGATCACCCCTCCACTTT.

The J gene is TRBJ2-1, the V gene TRBV27; no clear D. The length of the CDR3 is 17 residues. Germline V gives CDR1 MNHEY, CDR2 SMNVEV (reference sequence). Trimming stripped 4 bases from V and 2 bases from J, with 18 bases between. CDR3 protein: CASSSLLYSETYNEQFF. The DNA for the CDR3 is TGTGCCAGCAGTTCCCTCTTATACTCCGAAACCTACAATGAGCAGTTCTTC.

The V and J genes are TRBV10-3 and TRBJ1-3; 8 positions agree with TRBD1. Trimming at V came to 8 bases and at J to 0 bases, leaving 6 bases not matched to a gene. The germline V gene encodes CDR1 ENHRY and CDR2 SYGVKD. This CDR3 region has 15 residues. CDR3 in DNA: TGTGCCATCGGGGACAGGCCCTTCTCTGGAAACACCATATATTTT. It is translated as CAIGDRPFSGNTIYF.

This clone has just one count. The chain joins TRBV3-1 (or the pseudogene TRBV3-2) to TRBJ2-5, with TRBD2 identical over 7 bases. Germline V gene sequence: CDR1 LGHDT, CDR2 YNNKEL (reference sequence). This CDR3 comprises 15 residues. V gave up 4 bases and J gave up 2 bases; unmatched junction bases: 7. CDR3 in amino acids: CASSRGTTLQETQYF. CDR3 coding DNA: TGTGCCAGCAGCCGCGGGACTACTTTACAAGAGACCCAGTACTTC.

The rearrangement links TRBV4-1 to TRBJ2-3; no reliable D call. Germline-derived CDR1 and CDR2 are MGHRA and YSYEKL. The CDR3 is 15 residues long. Trimming took 1 base from V and 3 from J, leaving 11 bases between them. The CDR3 protein is CASSQGAIETDTQYF. CDR3 bases: TGCGCCAGCAGCCAAGGAGCCATAGAGACAGATACGCAGTATTTT.

The gene calls are TRBV4-1 and TRBJ1-1; D is perhaps TRBD1 (6 bases). The V and J ends lost 0 bases and 6 bases respectively, with 17 bases between them. The CDR3 is 16 amino acids. Germline lookup yields CDR1 MGHRA and CDR2 YSYEKL. As DNA, the CDR3 is TGCGCCAGCAGCCAAGATCAGAGGGGGGGTTTGGCTGAAGCTTTCTTT. Its protein is CASSQDQRGGLAEAFF.

The chain couples TRBV9 to TRBJ1-1, with TRBD1 identical over 9 bases. Germline values: CDR1 SGDLS, CDR2 YYNGEE. Trimming cost V 3 bases and J 11 bases; bases outside gene matches: 8. This CDR3 has 13 amino acids. CDR3 coding DNA: TGTGCCAGCAGCGGAGGACAGGGGAGGATTGCTTTCTTT. The encoded protein is CASSGGQGRIAFF.

The gene calls are TRBV27 and TRBJ1-5; tentative D call: TRBD1 (5 bases). This CDR3 has 17 residues. V was clipped by 0 bases and J by 4 bases, with 16 bases between them. Germline CDR1 reads MNHEY; CDR2 reads SMNVEV (reference sequence). The CDR3 sequence: CASSLSMSRSGNQPQHF. CDR3 coding DNA: TGTGCCAGCAGTTTATCGATGTCGCGGTCAGGGAATCAGCCCCAGCATTTT.

J is TRBJ1-1 and V is TRBV14; weak D call: TRBD1 (6 bases). This CDR3 contains 13 residues. Trimming left V 4 bases short and J 8 bases short, with 14 bases between. From germline, CDR1 is SGHDN and CDR2 FVKESK. CDR3 DNA: TGTGCCAGCAGCCGCTTGGACAGCGACGAAGCTTTCTTT. This translates into CASSRLDSDEAFF.

The J gene is TRBJ1-1, the V gene TRBV7-2; a possible D gene is TRBD1 (5 bases). Germline V gene sequence: CDR1 SGHTA, CDR2 FQGNSA. CDR3 length equals 13 residues. V lost 6 bases, J lost 5 bases, and 13 bases lay in between. The CDR3 bases are TGTGCCAGCAGAAAGCCCCGGGGGACTGAAGCTTTCTTT. Its translation is CASRKPRGTEAFF.

This clone was recorded a few times. V gene TRBV5-1 combines with J gene TRBJ1-5, with 10 positions matching TRBD1. J gave up 5 bases and V 4 bases, and 6 bases lay outside the gene matches. The CDR3 runs to 15 residues. Germline V gene lookup returns CDR1 SGHRS and CDR2 YFSETQ. The DNA of the CDR3 is TGCGCCAGCAGCCAGACCGGGACAGGGGATCAGCCCCAGCATTTT. Translated: CASSQTGTGDQPQHF.